Below are 5 T cell receptor beta chains sequenced from a single sample in a study of metastatic and nonmetastatic thyroid tumors. TCRdb redid the clone calls on the PCR reads using MiXCR. Of 7,700 or so clones listed, approximately 32% were seen once; the top ten hold around 9.6%. Every patient underwent thyroid surgery untreated. Sequencing was performed on tumor tissue. Receptor source: a female donor with papillary thyroid cancer or a benign thyroid nodule (not recorded which). Some clones in this sample may be carry-over from other donors' samples.

The gene calls are TRBV11-3 and TRBJ1-1; the D is unclear. CDR1 is SGHNT, CDR2 YENEEA, per germline. CDR3 length: 12 residues. Deletions cut 7 bases from V and 5 bases from J, with 11 bases between. CDR3 sequence: CASTLSETEAFF. CDR3 coding DNA: TGTGCCAGCACCCTCTCGGAGACTGAAGCTTTCTTT. Full variable domain (missing parts from reference TRBV11-3 and TRBJ1-1): EAGVVQSPRYKIIEKKQPVAFWCNPISGHNTLYWYLQNLGQGPELLIRYENEEAVDDSQLPKDRFSAERLKGVDSTLKIQPAELGDSAVYLCASTLSETEAFFGQGTRLTVV.

This clone was seen a handful of times. This chain links TRBV28 with TRBJ1-2; tentatively, D is TRBD1 (5 bases). This CDR3 is built from 15 residues. The V gene lost 5 bases and the J gene lost 4 bases, with 17 bases spanning the gap. From germline, CDR1 is MDHEN and CDR2 SYDVKM. CDR3 region: CASSRGGPLGYGYTF. In nucleotides, the CDR3 is TGTGCCAGCAGTCGTGGGGGTCCTTTGGGCTATGGCTACACCTTC.

The V call is TRBV4-2, the J call TRBJ1-2; unclear D gene. Trimming cost V 1 base and J 4 bases, with 7 bases left between them. CDR3 length equals 13 residues. Germline V lookup: CDR1 LGHNA, CDR2 YNFKEQ. CDR3: CASSQGISYGYTF. Here the CDR3 DNA reads TGTGCCAGCAGCCAAGGCATCAGCTATGGCTACACCTTC.

There are many counts of this clone. The chain carries TRBV7-3 and TRBJ2-3; 7 nucleotides align to TRBD2. Germline lookup yields CDR1 SGHTA and CDR2 FQGTGA. The V and J ends lost 2 bases and 4 bases, in that order; junction bases with no gene match: 3. This CDR3 has 14 amino acids. Here the CDR3 DNA reads TGTGCCAGCAGCTTAGAGGGAGGGGCAGATACGCAGTATTTT. Translation: CASSLEGGADTQYF.

This clone was counted ten times or more. A much larger clone lies a single base off, so this may be a read error. The chain recombines TRBV12-3 or TRBV12-4 with TRBJ1-5; D remains unclear. V was cut by 8 bases and J by 8 bases, with 19 bases left in between. The CDR3 covers 14 residues. The CDR3, as DNA: TGTGCCAGCGCCCAAGTCCGGGGTGGGGAGCCCCAGCATTTT. Residues: CASAQVRGGEPQHF.